This T cell receptor beta chain was identified during a study of T-cell memory formation after mild COVID-19. General study findings and limits: Contracting CD4+ clones were located mainly in CM and EM, and CD8+ clones in EMRA.

TCRdb reprocessed the 5' RACE reads with MiXCR, giving one entry per CDR3 protein. The data hold around 320,000 distinct CDR3 sequences, with over 25% observed a single time. V lost 4 bases, J lost 6 bases, and 12 bases lay in between. Germline loops: CDR1 LGHDT, CDR2 YNNKEL (reference sequence). CDR3 size: 14 residues. A remark on this clonotype: What it binds is not known.

The chain uses TRBV3-1 and TRBJ2-2, with no clear D. This sequence was found in an adult woman who had mild COVID-19 (a few samples of this study predate the infection). Cell type and time point are not known. The sequenced material came from PBMCs or a T cell subset sorted from them (not recorded which). The CDR3: CASSRPNGAGELFF. In DNA, the CDR3 is TGTGCCAGCAGCCGTCCAAATGGGGCCGGGGAGCTGTTTTTT.